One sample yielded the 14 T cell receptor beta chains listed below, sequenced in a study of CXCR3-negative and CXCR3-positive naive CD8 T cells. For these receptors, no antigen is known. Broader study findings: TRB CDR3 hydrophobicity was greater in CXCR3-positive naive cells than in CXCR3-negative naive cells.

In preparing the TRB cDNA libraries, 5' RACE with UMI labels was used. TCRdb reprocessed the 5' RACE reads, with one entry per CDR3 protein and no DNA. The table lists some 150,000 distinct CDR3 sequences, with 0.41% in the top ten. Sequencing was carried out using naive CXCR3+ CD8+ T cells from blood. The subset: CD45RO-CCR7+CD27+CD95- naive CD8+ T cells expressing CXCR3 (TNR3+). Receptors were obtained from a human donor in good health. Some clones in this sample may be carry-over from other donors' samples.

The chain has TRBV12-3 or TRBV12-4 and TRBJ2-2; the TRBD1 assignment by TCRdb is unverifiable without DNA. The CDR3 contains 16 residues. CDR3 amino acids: CASRTRDRGWAGELFF.

The chain's CDR3 is CASSHLNTGELFF. The gene calls are TRBV6-5 and TRBJ2-2. Per the germline V gene, CDR1 is MNHEY and CDR2 is SVGAGI. The CDR3 extends over 13 amino acids.

CDR3 sequence: CASSRVSGEQFF. V usage is TRBV5-1 and J usage is TRBJ2-1. The CDR3 extends over 12 amino acids. CDR1 is SGHRS and CDR2 is YFSETQ in the germline V gene. The entire variable domain, with the rest obtained from reference TRBV5-1 and TRBJ2-1, is as follows: KAGVTQTPRYLIKTRGQQVTLSCSPISGHRSVSWYQQTPGQGLQFLFEYFSETQRNKGNFPGRFSGRQFSNSRSEMNVSTLELGDSALYLCASSRVSGEQFFGPGTRLTVL.

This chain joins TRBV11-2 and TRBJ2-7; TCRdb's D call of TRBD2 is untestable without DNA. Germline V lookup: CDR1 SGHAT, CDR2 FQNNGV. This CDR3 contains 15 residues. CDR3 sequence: CASSLGLPTLYEQYF. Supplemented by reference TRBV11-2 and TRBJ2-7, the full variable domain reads EAGVAQSPRYKIIEKRQSVAFWCNPISGHATLYWYQQILGQGPKLLIQFQNNGVVDDSQLPKDRFSAERLKGVDSTLKIQPAKLEDSAVYLCASSLGLPTLYEQYFGPGTRLTVT.

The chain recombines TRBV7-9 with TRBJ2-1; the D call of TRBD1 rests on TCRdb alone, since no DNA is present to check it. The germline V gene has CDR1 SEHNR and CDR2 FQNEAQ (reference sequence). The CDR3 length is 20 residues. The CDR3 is CASSFSSGTVSSSAYNEQFF.

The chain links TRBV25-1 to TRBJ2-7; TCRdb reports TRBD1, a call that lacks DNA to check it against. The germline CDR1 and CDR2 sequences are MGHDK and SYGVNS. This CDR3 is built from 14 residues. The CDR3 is CASSRDPSGYEQYF.

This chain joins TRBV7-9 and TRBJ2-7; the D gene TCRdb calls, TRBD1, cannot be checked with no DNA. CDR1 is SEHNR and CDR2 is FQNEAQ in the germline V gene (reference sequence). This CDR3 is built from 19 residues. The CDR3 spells CASTSIPGGQGSRAYEQYF.

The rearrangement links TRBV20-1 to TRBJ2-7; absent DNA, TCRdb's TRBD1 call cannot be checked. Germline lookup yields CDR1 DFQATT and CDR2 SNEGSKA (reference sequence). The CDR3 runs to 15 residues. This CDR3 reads CSANPSRDRVYEQYF.

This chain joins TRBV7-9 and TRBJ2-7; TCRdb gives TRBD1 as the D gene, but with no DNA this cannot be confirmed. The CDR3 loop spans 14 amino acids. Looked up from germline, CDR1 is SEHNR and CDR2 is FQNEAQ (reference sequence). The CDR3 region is CASSLTGQYYEQYF.

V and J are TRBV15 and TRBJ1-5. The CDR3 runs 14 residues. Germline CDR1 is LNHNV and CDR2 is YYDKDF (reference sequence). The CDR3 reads CATRGRTGNQPQHF.

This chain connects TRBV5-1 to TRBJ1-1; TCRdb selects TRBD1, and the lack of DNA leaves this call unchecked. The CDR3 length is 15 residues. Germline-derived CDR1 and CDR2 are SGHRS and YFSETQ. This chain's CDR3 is CASSLGQNMNTEAFF. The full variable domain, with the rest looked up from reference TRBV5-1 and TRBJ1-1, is KAGVTQTPRYLIKTRGQQVTLSCSPISGHRSVSWYQQTPGQGLQFLFEYFSETQRNKGNFPGRFSGRQFSNSRSEMNVSTLELGDSALYLCASSLGQNMNTEAFFGQGTRLTVV.

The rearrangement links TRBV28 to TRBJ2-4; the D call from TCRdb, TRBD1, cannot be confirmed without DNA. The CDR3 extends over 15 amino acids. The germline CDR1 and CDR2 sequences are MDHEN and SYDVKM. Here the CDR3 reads CASSYWGSAKNIQYF.

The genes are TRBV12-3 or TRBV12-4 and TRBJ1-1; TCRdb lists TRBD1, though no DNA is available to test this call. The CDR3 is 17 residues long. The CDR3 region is CASSLTGQAHLNTEAFF.

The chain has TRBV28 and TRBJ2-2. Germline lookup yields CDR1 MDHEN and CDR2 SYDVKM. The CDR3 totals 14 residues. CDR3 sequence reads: CASSSTVNTGELFF.